The rows below give T cell receptor beta chains drawn from one sample of a study of T cell responses to AZD1222 COVID-19 vaccine. Libraries were prepared by immunoSEQ multiplex PCR; TCRdb keeps only in-frame clonotypes and omits some of them. Found here are approximately 110,000 clones, about 91% of them singletons; the top ten hold approximately 5.4%. Specimen: peripheral blood, collected on day 0 of AZD1222 vaccination. These receptors all come from an adult in good health. The CDR3 runs from the conserved cysteine through the conserved F or W. D genes are given only for firm matches. Some rows have no size entry. The others give once, few or many, or a class for an expanded clone.

v_call	j_call	clone_size	d_call	cdr3_nt	cdr3_aa
TRBV5-6	TRBJ2-3	NA	TRBD2	TGTGCCAGCAGCAAGGGACTAGCGGGGGGAACAGATACGCAGTATTTT	CASSKGLAGGTDTQYF
TRBV6-5	TRBJ2-1	NA	NA	TGTGCCAGCAGTTACAAGGGGGGTGGTGAGCAGTTCTTC	CASSYKGGGEQFF
TRBV4-2	TRBJ2-3	NA	TRBD1	TGTGCCAGCAGCCTACAGGGGGGCACAGATACGCAGTATTTT	CASSLQGGTDTQYF
TRBV2	TRBJ2-1	NA	TRBD2	TGTGCCAGCAGTGATGGGAGGGCCGATGAGCAGTTCTTC	CASSDGRADEQFF
TRBV7-8	TRBJ1-2	NA	NA	TGTGCCAGCAGCGCCGGCGAACCGGGACACTACTATGGCTACACCTTC	CASSAGEPGHYYGYTF
TRBV5-1	TRBJ2-3	NA	TRBD2	TGCGCCAGCAGCCCTTATCGGGCGGGGGGCCAGGGACGAGATACGCAGTATTTT	CASSPYRAGGQGRDTQYF
TRBV15	TRBJ1-2	few	NA	TGTGCCACCAGCAGAGATATAGCAGCCGGCTACACCTTC	CATSRDIAAGYTF
TRBV6-5	TRBJ2-2	NA	TRBD2	TGTGCCAGCAGTCCTAGCGGGGCGAACACCGGGGAGCTGTTTTTT	CASSPSGANTGELFF
TRBV5-1	TRBJ1-6	once	TRBD1	TGCGCCAGCAGCTTGGGTACAGGGGCTCGTAATTCACCCCTCCACTTT	CASSLGTGARNSPLHF
TRBV20-1	TRBJ2-1	NA	NA	TGCAGTGCTAGAGACAGGGACAAGCAGTTCTTC	CSARDRDKQFF
TRBV12-3/TRBV12-4	TRBJ1-5	NA	NA	TGTGCCAGCACCGACACAGGGCAGCCCCAGCATTTT	CASTDTGQPQHF
TRBV7-8	TRBJ1-2	few	NA	TGTGCCAGCAGCTTAAGCCAGGGCAGTATCTATGGCTACACCTTC	CASSLSQGSIYGYTF
TRBV3-1/TRBV3-2	TRBJ2-1	NA	NA	TGTGCCAGCAGCCAAGAAGGGTCGGACAATGAGCAGTTCTTC	CASSQEGSDNEQFF
TRBV11-2	TRBJ2-5	once	NA	TGTGCCAGCAGCTCACAAGAGACCCAGTACTTC	CASSSQETQYF
TRBV6-6	TRBJ1-3	NA	NA	TGTGCCAGCAGTCCCAATGACAGAAACCCCTCTGGAAACACCATATATTTT	CASSPNDRNPSGNTIYF
TRBV19	TRBJ2-7	NA	TRBD1	TGTGCCAGTAGTGCACCGGGACAGGGTAAAGACGAGCAGTACTTC	CASSAPGQGKDEQYF
TRBV6-5	TRBJ2-3	NA	NA	TGTGCCAGCAACTTGGGCAAAGATACGCAGTATTTT	CASNLGKDTQYF
TRBV15	TRBJ1-6	NA	NA	TGTGCCACCAGCAGAGATTATGGGGCTATAGATTCACCCCTCCACTTT	CATSRDYGAIDSPLHF
TRBV5-4	TRBJ2-5	NA	TRBD2	TGCGCCAGCAGCCCGGGACTAGAGGGTGAGACCCAGTACTTC	CASSPGLEGETQYF
TRBV7-2	TRBJ2-2	NA	TRBD2	TGTGCCAGCAGACAACCGGGACTAGTGACCGGGGAGCTGTTTTTT	CASRQPGLVTGELFF
TRBV7-9	TRBJ2-5	NA	NA	TGTGCCAGCAGCGAAAGGGACATCCAAGAGACCCAGTACTTC	CASSERDIQETQYF
TRBV7-9	TRBJ1-1	NA	NA	TGTGCCAGCAGCCCAAGGGTGGGTACTGAAGCTTTCTTT	CASSPRVGTEAFF
TRBV27	TRBJ1-6	NA	NA	TGTGCCAGCACCAGCTCCTATAATTCACCCCTCCACTTT	CASTSSYNSPLHF
TRBV19	TRBJ2-1	NA	TRBD1	TGTGCCAGTAGTATGTCCACAGGGGGCTCCTACAATGAGCAGTTCTTC	CASSMSTGGSYNEQFF
TRBV3-1/TRBV3-2	TRBJ1-3	NA	NA	TGTGCCAGCAGCCAAGATACCCTGTCGGACGGCACCATATATTTT	CASSQDTLSDGTIYF
TRBV4-3	TRBJ2-3	NA	NA	TGCGCCAGCAGCCAAGTTTATGCCCTCACAGATACGCAGTATTTT	CASSQVYALTDTQYF
TRBV19	TRBJ2-2	NA	NA	TGTGCCAGTAGTATTTCCTTCCCCTCGTACACCGGGGAGCTGTTTTTT	CASSISFPSYTGELFF
TRBV12-3/TRBV12-4	TRBJ2-5	NA	NA	TGTGCCAGCAGGCGGACTGTACAAGAGACCCAGTACTTC	CASRRTVQETQYF
TRBV4-1	TRBJ1-2	NA	TRBD1	TGCGCCAGCAGCCAAGAAGTGACAGGGGTTTATGGCTACACCTTC	CASSQEVTGVYGYTF
TRBV27	TRBJ2-3	NA	TRBD2	TGTGCCAGCAGACCCGGGACTAGCGGGGGGGCAGATACGCAGTATTTT	CASRPGTSGGADTQYF
TRBV5-1	TRBJ1-2	NA	NA	TGCGCCAGCAGCTTGGATCACAGGAACTATGGCTACACCTTC	CASSLDHRNYGYTF
TRBV9	TRBJ1-6	NA	NA	TGTGCCAGCAGCGTTCAAGGTTACGGGGGTAATTCACCCCTCCACTTT	CASSVQGYGGNSPLHF
TRBV4-2	TRBJ2-5	NA	TRBD2	TGTGCCAGCAGCACCGGACTAGCGGGGGTGGAGACCCAGTACTTC	CASSTGLAGVETQYF
TRBV25-1	TRBJ1-2	NA	NA	TGTGCCAGCAGTGATCCAGGGGATGGCTACACCTTC	CASSDPGDGYTF
TRBV28	TRBJ1-3	NA	NA	TGTGCCAGCAGCTTTAAGACAGGCGGAAACACCATATATTTT	CASSFKTGGNTIYF
TRBV9	TRBJ2-1	once	NA	TGTGCCAGCAGCGTAGACGGGGCCCCCTACAATGAGCAGTTCTTC	CASSVDGAPYNEQFF
TRBV7-9	TRBJ2-2	few	TRBD2	TGTGCCAGCAGCCGGGGGGGGCCCGGGGAGCTGTTTTTT	CASSRGGPGELFF
TRBV14	TRBJ2-4	NA	NA	TGTGCCAGCAGCACGGGACTGGCCTTAGACATTCAGTACTTC	CASSTGLALDIQYF
TRBV21-1	TRBJ1-6	NA	NA	TGTGCCAGCAGCCCGCGACAGAATTCCTCCCAGGGGGATTTTTCACCCCTCCACTTT	CASSPRQNSSQGDFSPLHF
TRBV24-1	TRBJ1-2	NA	NA	TGTGCCACCAGTGACCCGAGGGGTAACAACTATGGCTACACCTTC	CATSDPRGNNYGYTF
TRBV5-4	TRBJ2-7	NA	TRBD2	TGTGCCAGCAGCTTGGCCCTAGCGGGGGCTGGCGAGCAGTACTTC	CASSLALAGAGEQYF
TRBV7-2	TRBJ1-2	NA	TRBD1	TGTGCCAGCAGCTTGGGGACAGGGCATGGCTACACCTTC	CASSLGTGHGYTF
TRBV5-6	TRBJ1-4	NA	NA	TGTGCCAGCGGTGGGAGCCTAAATGAAAAACTGTTTTTT	CASGGSLNEKLFF
TRBV24-1	TRBJ2-1	NA	TRBD1	TGTGCCACCAGTGATTTCGGGACAGCAGAGCAGTTCTTC	CATSDFGTAEQFF
TRBV3-1/TRBV3-2	TRBJ2-3	NA	NA	TGTGCCAGCAGCCAGAGTCAGGGGAAGCAGTATTTT	CASSQSQGKQYF
TRBV20-1	TRBJ1-1	NA	TRBD1	TGCAGTGCTAGTCGACGGGGACAGGGCCCGAACACTGAAGCTTTCTTT	CSASRRGQGPNTEAFF
TRBV5-8	TRBJ2-7	NA	NA	TGTGCCAGCAGCTTGACCGCAGGGATCTCCTACGAGCAGTACTTC	CASSLTAGISYEQYF
TRBV5-1	TRBJ2-1	NA	NA	TGCGCCAGCAGCTTCGAGGGGTCCCCTTACAATGAGCAGTTCTTC	CASSFEGSPYNEQFF
TRBV7-9	TRBJ2-2	NA	NA	TGTGCCAGCAGCTTACGAGCCGAAGGGGAGCTGTTTTTT	CASSLRAEGELFF
TRBV24-1	TRBJ2-2	NA	NA	TGTGCCACCAGTGATTTGGGCAGCGCGAACACCGGGGAGCTGTTTTTT	CATSDLGSANTGELFF
TRBV9	TRBJ2-5	NA	TRBD1	TGTGCCAGCAGCGCCCGACAGGGGCCGCAAGAGACCCAGTACTTC	CASSARQGPQETQYF
TRBV7-2	TRBJ1-2	NA	NA	TGTGCCAGCACCCTAACAGGGTCTGGCTACACCTTC	CASTLTGSGYTF
TRBV11-2	TRBJ1-1	NA	NA	TGTGCCAGCAGCCCCTTTAGAGGGGGGAACACTGAAGCTTTCTTT	CASSPFRGGNTEAFF
TRBV19	TRBJ2-2	few	NA	TGTGCCAGTAGTGGGGTTGTCGTATCGAACACCGGGGAGCTGTTTTTT	CASSGVVVSNTGELFF
TRBV4-3	TRBJ1-2	NA	NA	TGCGCCAGCAGCCAATCCAGACAGATTAACTATGGCTACACCTTC	CASSQSRQINYGYTF